This T cell receptor beta chain was found in a study of a mutant IDH1 vaccine in newly diagnosed glioma. About the research overall: Vaccination followed radiotherapy alone by 4-6 weeks, or accompanied temozolomide cycles.

Here immunoSEQ multiplex PCR was the method, and the copy in TCRdb shows in-frame clones only, minus some. Here the sample spans 77,000 or so clones, about 81% being singletons. Details on this clone: Its antigen is undetermined.

Notes on the study in general: Pseudoprogression appeared independent of alterations in top peripheral clonotypes.

Time point noted: week 47, end of study. Each dose of the vaccine consisted of 300 ug of mutant IDH1 20-mer peptide, with topical imiquimod. Each tumor in the donors was a new WHO grade 3 or 4 astrocytoma, IDH1-mutant and ATRX-lost. The source is a middle-aged man with glioma. This material consisted of PBMCs, taken from a glioma patient whose treatment included an IDH1 peptide vaccine.

In DNA form, the CDR3 reads TGTGCCAGCAGCTGGACGGGGGAGGCCGAGCAGTACTTC. The encoded protein is CASSWTGEAEQYF. The chain carries TRBV7-6 and TRBJ2-7, with D maybe TRBD2 (6 bases). V lost 4 bases, J lost 6 bases, and 13 bases lay in between. Germline CDR1 SGHVS, CDR2 FNYEAQ. The CDR3 contains 13 residues.